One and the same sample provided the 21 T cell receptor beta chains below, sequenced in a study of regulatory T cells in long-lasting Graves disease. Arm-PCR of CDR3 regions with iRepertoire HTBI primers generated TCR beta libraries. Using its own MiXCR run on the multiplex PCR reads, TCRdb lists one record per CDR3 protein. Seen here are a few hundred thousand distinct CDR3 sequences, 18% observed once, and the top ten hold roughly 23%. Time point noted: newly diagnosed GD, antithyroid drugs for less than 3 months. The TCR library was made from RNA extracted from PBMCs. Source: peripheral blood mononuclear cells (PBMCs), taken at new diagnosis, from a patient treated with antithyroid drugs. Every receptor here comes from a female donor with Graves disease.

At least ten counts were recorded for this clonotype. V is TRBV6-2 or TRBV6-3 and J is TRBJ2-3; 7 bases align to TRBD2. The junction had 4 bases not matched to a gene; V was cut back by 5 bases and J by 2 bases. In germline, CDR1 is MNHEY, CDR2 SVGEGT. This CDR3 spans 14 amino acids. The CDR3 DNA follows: TGTGCCAGCAGTGGAGCGGGGATCACAGATACGCAGTATTTT. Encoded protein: CASSGAGITDTQYF.

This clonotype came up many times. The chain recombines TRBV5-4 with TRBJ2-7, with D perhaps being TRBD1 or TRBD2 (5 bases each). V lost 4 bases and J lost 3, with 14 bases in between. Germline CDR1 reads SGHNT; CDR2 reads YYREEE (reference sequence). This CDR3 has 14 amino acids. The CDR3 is CASSLGTRIYEQYF. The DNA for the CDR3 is TGTGCCAGCAGCCTAGGGACCCGCATCTACGAGCAGTACTTC.

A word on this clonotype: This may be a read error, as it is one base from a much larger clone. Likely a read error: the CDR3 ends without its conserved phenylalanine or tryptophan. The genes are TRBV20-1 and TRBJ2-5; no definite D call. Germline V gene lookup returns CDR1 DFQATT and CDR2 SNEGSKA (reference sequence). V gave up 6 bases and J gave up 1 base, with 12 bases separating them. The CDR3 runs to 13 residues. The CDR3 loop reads CSAAGQIQETQYS. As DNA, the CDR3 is TGCAGTGCCGCCGGGCAGATCCAAGAGACCCAGTACTCC.

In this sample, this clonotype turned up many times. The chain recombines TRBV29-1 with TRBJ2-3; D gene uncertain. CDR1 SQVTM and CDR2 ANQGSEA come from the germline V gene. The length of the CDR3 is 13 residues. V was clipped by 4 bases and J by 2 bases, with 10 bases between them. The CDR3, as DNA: TGCAGCGTTGTCCCAACCGCCACAGATACGCAGTATTTT. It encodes CSVVPTATDTQYF.

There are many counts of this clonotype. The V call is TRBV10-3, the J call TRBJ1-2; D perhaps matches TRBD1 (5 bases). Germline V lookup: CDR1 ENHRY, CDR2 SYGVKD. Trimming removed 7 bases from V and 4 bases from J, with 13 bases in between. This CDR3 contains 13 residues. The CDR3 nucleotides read TGTGCCATCAACCCCACGGGGGGCTATGGCTACACCTTC. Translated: CAINPTGGYGYTF.

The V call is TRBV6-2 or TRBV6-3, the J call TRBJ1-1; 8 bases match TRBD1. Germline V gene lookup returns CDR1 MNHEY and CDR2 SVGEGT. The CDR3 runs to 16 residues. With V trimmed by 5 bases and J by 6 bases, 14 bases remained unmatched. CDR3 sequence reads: CASSRLSGTGLSEAFF. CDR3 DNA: TGTGCCAGCAGTCGCCTCTCCGGGACAGGCCTGTCTGAAGCTTTCTTT.

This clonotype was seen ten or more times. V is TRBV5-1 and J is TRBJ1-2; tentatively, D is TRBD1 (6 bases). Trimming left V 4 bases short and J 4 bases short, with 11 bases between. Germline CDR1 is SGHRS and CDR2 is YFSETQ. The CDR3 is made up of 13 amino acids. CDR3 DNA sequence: TGCGCCAGCAGCCCAGGGGATTTCTATGGCTACACCTTC. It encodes CASSPGDFYGYTF.

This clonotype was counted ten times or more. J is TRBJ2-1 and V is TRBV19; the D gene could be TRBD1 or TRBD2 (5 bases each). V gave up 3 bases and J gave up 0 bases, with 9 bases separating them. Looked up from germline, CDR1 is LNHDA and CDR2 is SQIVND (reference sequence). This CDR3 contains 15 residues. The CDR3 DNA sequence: TGTGCCAGTAGTATGTGGGGGAGCTCCTACAATGAGCAGTTCTTC. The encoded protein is CASSMWGSSYNEQFF.

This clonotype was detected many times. The CDR3 here is CSCTGAASGYEQFF. In DNA, the CDR3 is TGCAGCTGCACAGGTGCGGCTAGCGGGTATGAGCAGTTCTTC. The chain combines TRBV29-1 with TRBJ2-1; TRBD2 aligns across 8 bases. Germline loops: CDR1 SQVTM, CDR2 ANQGSEA. Losses at the gene ends were 8 bases for V and 8 bases for J; bases not matched to a gene: 14. This CDR3 region has 14 residues.

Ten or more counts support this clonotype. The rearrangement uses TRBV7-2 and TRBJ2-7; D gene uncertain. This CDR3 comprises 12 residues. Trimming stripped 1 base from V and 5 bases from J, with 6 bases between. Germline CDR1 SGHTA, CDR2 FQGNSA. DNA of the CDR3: TGTGCCAGCAGCTTAGTTTCCGACGAGCAGTACTTC. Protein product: CASSLVSDEQYF.

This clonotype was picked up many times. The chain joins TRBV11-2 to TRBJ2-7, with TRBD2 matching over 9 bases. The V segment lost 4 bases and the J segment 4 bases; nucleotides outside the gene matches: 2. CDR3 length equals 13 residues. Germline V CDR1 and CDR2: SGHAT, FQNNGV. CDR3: CASSSAGGYEQYF. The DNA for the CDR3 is TGTGCCAGCAGCTCAGCGGGAGGTTACGAGCAGTACTTC.

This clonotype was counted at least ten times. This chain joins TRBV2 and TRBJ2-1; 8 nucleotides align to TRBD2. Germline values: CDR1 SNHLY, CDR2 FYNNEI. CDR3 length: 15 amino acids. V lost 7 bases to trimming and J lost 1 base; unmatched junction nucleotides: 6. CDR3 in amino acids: CASIYGRDSYNEQFF. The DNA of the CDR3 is TGTGCCAGCATTTACGGGAGGGATTCCTACAATGAGCAGTTCTTC.

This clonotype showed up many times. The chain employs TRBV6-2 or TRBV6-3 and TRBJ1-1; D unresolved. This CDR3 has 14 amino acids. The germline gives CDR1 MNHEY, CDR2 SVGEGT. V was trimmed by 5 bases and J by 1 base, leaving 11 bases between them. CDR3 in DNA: TGTGCCAGCAGTCGAGCCGGGTCGAACACTGAAGCTTTCTTT. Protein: CASSRAGSNTEAFF.

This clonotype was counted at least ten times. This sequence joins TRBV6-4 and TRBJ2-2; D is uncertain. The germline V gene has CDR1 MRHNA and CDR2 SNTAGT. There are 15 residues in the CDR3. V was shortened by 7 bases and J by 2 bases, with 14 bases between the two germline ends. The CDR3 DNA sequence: TGTGCCAGCAATGTTACCAGTCCCAACACCGGGGAGCTGTTTTTT. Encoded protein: CASNVTSPNTGELFF.

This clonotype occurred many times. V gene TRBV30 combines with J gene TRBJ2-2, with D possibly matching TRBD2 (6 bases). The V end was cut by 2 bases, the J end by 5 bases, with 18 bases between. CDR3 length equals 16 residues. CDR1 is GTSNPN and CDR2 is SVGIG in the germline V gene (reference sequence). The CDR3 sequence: CAWSYNTGTRTGELFF. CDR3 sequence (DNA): TGTGCCTGGAGTTATAATACCGGGACTCGTACCGGGGAGCTGTTTTTT.

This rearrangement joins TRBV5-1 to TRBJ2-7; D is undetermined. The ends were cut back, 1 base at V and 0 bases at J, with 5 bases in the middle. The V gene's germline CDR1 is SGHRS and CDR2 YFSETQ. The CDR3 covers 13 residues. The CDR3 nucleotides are TGCGCCAGCAGCTTGTGGGTCTCCTACGAGCAGTACTTC. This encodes CASSLWVSYEQYF.

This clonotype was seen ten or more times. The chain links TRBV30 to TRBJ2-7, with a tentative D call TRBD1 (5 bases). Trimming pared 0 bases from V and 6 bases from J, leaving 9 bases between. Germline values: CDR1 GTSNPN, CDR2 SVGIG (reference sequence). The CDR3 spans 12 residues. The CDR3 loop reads CAWSVSQGEQYF. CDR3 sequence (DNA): TGTGCCTGGAGTGTCTCCCAGGGCGAGCAGTACTTC.

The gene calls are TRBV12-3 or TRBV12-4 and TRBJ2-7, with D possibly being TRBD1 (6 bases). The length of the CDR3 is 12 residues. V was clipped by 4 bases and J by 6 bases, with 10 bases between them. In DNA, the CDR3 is TGTGCCAGCAGTTCAGGGGCATCCGAGCAGTACTTC. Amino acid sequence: CASSSGASEQYF.

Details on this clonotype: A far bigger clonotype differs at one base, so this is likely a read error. CDR3 bases: TGTGCCAGCAGCTTAGTAGGGGACAGGTATCTTGCAGATACGCAGTATTTT. This sequence encodes CASSLVGDRYLADTQYF. The V and J genes are TRBV7-3 and TRBJ2-3; TRBD1 matches 8 bases. Germline-derived CDR1 and CDR2 are SGHTA and FQGTGA. This CDR3 spans 17 amino acids. V was clipped by 2 bases and J by 4 bases; unmatched bases: 11.

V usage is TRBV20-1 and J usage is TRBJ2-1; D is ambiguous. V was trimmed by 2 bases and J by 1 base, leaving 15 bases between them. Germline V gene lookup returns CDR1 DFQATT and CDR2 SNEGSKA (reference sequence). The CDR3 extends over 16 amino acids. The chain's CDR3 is CSARPDFLESYNEQFF. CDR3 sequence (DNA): TGCAGTGCTAGACCCGACTTTCTCGAGTCCTACAATGAGCAGTTCTTC.

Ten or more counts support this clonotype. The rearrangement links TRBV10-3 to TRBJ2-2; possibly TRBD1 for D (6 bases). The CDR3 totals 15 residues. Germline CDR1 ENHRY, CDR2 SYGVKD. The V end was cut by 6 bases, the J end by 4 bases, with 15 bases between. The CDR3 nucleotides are TGTGCCATCAGCGGGGACAAACCGGGCACCGGGGAGCTGTTTTTT. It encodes CAISGDKPGTGELFF.